What follows are 2 T cell receptor beta chains derived from one specimen sequenced in a study of cytomegalovirus exposure and HLA in healthy donors. With 60 Vbeta and 13 Jbeta primers, the PCR was carried out. Using immunoSEQ multiplex PCR, the repertoire was profiled, and TCRdb retains in-frame clones only, with some absent. In the table there are 150,000 or so clones, roughly 70% of which are singletons. Source material: PBMCs. The origin of the receptors is a girl aged 10 to 17 in good health and CMV-seronegative.

The chain uses TRBV19 and TRBJ1-1, with D hard to call. Germline loops: CDR1 LNHDA, CDR2 SQIVND (reference sequence). V shed 5 bases and J shed 0 bases, with 13 bases lying between them. The CDR3 sequence is 15 residues long. The CDR3 is CASSASVEVNTEAFF. CDR3 nucleotide sequence: TGTGCCAGTAGTGCCAGTGTTGAGGTGAACACTGAAGCTTTCTTT.

The chain combines TRBV5-1 with TRBJ2-2, with 7 bases identical to TRBD1. CDR1 SGHRS and CDR2 YFSETQ come from the germline V gene. After removal of 4 bases from V and 0 bases from J, the junction contained 6 bases not matched to a gene. This CDR3 spans 16 amino acids. The CDR3 protein is CASSVRGQANTGELFF. For the CDR3, the DNA is TGCGCCAGCAGCGTTAGGGGGCAGGCGAACACCGGGGAGCTGTTTTTT.